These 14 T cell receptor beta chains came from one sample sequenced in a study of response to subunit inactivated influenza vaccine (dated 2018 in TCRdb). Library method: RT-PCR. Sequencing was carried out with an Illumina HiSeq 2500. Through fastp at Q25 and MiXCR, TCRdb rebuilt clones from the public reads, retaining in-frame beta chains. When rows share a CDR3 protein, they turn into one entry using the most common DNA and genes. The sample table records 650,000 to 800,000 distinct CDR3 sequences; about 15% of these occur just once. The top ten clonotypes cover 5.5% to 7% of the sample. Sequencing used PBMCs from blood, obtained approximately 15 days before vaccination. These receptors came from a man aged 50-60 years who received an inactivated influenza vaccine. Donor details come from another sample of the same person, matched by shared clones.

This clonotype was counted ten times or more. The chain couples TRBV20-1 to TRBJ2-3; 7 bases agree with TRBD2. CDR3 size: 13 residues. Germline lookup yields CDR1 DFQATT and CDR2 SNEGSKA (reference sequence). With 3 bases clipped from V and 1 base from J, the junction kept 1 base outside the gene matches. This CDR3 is CSASTSGTDTQYF. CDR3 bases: TGCAGTGCTAGCACTAGCGGCACAGATACGCAGTATTTT.

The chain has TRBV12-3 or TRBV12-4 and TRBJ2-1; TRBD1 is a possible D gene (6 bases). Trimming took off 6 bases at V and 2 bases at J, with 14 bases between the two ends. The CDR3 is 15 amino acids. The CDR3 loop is CASRAGQPPYNEQFF. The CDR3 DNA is TGTGCCAGCAGAGCAGGACAGCCACCCTACAATGAGCAGTTCTTC.

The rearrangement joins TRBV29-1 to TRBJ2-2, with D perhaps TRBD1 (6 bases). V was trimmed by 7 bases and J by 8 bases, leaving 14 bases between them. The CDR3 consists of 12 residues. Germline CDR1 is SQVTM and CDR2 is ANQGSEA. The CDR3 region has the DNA TGCAGCGGGGCAGGGGCGGTAGGGGAGCTGTTTTTT. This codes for CSGAGAVGELFF.

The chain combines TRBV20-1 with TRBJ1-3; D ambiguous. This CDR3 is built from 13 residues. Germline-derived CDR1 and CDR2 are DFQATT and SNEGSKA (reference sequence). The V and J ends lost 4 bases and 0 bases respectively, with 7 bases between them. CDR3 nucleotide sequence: TGCAGTGCTACGGTGATCTCTGGAAACACCATATATTTT. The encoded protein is CSATVISGNTIYF.

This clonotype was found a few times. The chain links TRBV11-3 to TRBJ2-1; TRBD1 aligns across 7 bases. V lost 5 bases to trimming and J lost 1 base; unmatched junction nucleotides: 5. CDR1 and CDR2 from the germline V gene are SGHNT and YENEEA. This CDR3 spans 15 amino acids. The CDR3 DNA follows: TGTGCCAGCAGCAACAGGGGTGGGTCCTACAATGAGCAGTTCTTC. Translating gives CASSNRGGSYNEQFF.

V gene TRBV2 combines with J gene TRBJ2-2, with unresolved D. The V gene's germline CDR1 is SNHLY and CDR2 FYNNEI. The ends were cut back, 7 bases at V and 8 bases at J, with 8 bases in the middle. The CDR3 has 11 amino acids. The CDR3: CASIEAGELFF. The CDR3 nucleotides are TGTGCCAGCATAGAGGCGGGGGAGCTGTTTTTT.

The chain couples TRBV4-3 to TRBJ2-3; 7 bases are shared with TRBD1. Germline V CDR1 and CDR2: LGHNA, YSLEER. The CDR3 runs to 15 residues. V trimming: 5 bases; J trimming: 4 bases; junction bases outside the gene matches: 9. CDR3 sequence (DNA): TGCGCCAGCAGCACGGGACAGACTCTTGCAGATACGCAGTATTTT. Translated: CASSTGQTLADTQYF.

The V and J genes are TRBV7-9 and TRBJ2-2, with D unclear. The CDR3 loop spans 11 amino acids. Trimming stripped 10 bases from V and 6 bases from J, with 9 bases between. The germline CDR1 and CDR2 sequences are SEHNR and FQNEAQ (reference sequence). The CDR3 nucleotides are TGTGCCATAAAATGGCCCGGGGAGCTGTTTTTT. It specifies CAIKWPGELFF. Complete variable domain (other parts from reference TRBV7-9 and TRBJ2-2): DTGVSQNPRHKITKRGQNVTFRCDPISEHNRLYWYRQTLGQGPEFLTYFQNEAQLEKSRLLSDRFSAERPKGSFSTLEIQRTEQGDSAMYLCAIKWPGELFFGEGSRLTVL.

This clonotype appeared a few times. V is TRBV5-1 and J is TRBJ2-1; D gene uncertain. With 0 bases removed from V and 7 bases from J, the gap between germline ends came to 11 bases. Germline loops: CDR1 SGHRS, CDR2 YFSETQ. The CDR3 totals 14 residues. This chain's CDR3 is CASSLEATRNEQFF. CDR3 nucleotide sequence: TGCGCCAGCAGCTTGGAAGCTACCCGGAATGAGCAGTTCTTC.

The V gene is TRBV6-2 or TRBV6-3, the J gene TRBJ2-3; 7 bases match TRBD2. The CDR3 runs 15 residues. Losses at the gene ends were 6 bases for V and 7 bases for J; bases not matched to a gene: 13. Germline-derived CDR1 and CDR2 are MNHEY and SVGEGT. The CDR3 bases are TGTGCCAGCAGAAACGCTCCTAGCGGAGCCTATACGCAGTATTTT. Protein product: CASRNAPSGAYTQYF.

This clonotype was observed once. CDR3 loop: CASSSAGSSYNEQFF. The CDR3 nucleotides read TGTGCCAGCAGCTCGGCGGGGAGCTCCTACAATGAGCAGTTCTTC. The gene calls are TRBV7-8 and TRBJ2-1; D possibly corresponds to TRBD2 (6 bases). Trimming pared 4 bases from V and 0 bases from J, leaving 10 bases between. Germline assignment: CDR1 SGHVS and CDR2 FQNEAQ. This CDR3 is 15 amino acids long.

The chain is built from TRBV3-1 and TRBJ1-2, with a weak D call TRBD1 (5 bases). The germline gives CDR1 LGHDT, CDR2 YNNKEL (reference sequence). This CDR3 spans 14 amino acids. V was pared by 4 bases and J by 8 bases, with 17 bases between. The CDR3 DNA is TGTGCCAGCAGCCCTTGGGACGGAGGTGGAGGCTACACCTTC. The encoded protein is CASSPWDGGGGYTF.

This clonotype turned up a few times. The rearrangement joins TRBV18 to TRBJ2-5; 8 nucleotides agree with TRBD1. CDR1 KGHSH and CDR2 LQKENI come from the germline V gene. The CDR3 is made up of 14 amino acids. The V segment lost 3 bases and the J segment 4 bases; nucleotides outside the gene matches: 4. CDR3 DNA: TGTGCCAGCTCACCCAAGACAGGGGCAGAGACCCAGTACTTC. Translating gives CASSPKTGAETQYF.

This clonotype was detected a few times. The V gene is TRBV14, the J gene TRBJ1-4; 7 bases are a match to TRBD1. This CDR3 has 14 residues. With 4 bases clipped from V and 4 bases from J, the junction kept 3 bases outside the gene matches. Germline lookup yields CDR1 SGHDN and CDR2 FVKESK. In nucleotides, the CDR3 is TGTGCCAGCAGCCGGACAGGAAATAATGAAAAACTGTTTTTT. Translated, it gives CASSRTGNNEKLFF.